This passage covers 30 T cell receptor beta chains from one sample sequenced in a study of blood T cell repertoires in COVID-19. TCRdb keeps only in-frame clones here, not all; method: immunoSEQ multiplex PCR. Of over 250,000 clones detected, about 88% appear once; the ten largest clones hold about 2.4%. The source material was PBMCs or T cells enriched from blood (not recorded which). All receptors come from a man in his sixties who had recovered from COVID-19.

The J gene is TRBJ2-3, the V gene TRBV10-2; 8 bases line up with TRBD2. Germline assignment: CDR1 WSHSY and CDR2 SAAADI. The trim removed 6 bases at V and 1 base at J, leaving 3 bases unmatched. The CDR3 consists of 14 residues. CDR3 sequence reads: CASRGAGGTDTQYF. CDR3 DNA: TGCGCCAGCAGGGGAGCGGGAGGCACAGATACGCAGTATTTT.

In DNA, the CDR3 is TGTGCCAGTAGGGGGACAGGGGGATATGGCTACACCTTC. This gives the protein CASRGTGGYGYTF. This rearrangement joins TRBV19 to TRBJ1-2, with 11 bases fitting TRBD1. The CDR3 consists of 13 residues. The V segment lost 6 bases and the J segment 5 bases; nucleotides outside the gene matches: 2. Germline CDR1 and CDR2: LNHDA and SQIVND (reference sequence).

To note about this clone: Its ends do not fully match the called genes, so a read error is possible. The CDR3 here is CASSLEGLPGYTF. In DNA, the CDR3 is TGCGCCAGCAGTTTGGAGGGACTCCCTGGCTACACCTTC. The chain links TRBV5-1 to TRBJ1-2; perhaps TRBD1 as D (5 bases). The CDR3 contains 13 residues. Germline V CDR1 and CDR2: SGHRS, YFSETQ.

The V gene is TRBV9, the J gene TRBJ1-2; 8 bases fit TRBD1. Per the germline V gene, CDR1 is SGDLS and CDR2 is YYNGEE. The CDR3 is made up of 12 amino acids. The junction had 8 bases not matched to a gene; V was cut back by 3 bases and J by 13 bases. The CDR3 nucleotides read TGTGCCAGCAGCGCGGGGACAGGTCCTTCCACCTTC. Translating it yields CASSAGTGPSTF.

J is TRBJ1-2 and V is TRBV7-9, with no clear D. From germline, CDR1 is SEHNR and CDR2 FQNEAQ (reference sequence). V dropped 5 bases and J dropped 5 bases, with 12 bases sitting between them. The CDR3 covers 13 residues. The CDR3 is CASSEGSGYGYTF. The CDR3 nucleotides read TGTGCCAGCAGCGAAGGGAGTGGATATGGCTACACCTTC.

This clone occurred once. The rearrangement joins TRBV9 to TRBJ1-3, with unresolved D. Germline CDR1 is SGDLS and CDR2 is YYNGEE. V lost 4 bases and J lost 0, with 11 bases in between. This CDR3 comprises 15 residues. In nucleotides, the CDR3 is TGTGCCAGCAGCACCCTCGGCGGCTCTGGAAACACCATATATTTT. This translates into CASSTLGGSGNTIYF.

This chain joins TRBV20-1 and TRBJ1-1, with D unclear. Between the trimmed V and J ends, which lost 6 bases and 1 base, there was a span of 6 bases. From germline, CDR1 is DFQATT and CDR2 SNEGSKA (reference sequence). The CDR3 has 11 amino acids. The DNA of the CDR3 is TGCAGTGCCCCGGGGAACACTGAAGCTTTCTTT. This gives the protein CSAPGNTEAFF.

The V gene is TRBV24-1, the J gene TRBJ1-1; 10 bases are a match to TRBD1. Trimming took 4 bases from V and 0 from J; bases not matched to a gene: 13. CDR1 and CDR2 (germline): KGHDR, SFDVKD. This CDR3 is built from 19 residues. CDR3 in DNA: TGTGCCACCAGTGAGAAGACAGGGGGCTATTACTTAATGAACACTGAAGCTTTCTTT. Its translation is CATSEKTGGYYLMNTEAFF.

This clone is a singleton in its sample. The CDR3 nucleotides read TGTGCCAGCAGCCTACGACAGGGGGCTAATGTGATGGCTTTCTTT. It encodes CASSLRQGANVMAFF. The chain uses TRBV7-9 and TRBJ1-1, with 10 bases aligning to TRBD1. The CDR3 is 15 amino acids. J gave up 11 bases and V 5 bases, and 14 bases lay outside the gene matches. The germline gives CDR1 SEHNR, CDR2 FQNEAQ (reference sequence). The variable domain in full, with the rest retrieved from reference TRBV7-9 and TRBJ1-1, is DTGVSQNPRHKITKRGQNVTFRCDPISEHNRLYWYRQTLGQGPEFLTYFQNEAQLEKSRLLSDRFSAERPKGSFSTLEIQRTEQGDSAMYLCASSLRQGANVMAFFGQGTRLTVV.

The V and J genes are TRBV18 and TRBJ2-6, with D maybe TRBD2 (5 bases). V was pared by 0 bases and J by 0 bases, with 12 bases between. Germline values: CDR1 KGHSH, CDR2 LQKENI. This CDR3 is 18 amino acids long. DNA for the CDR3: TGTGCCAGCTCACCACCCAGCGGAACACTCTCTGGGGCCAACGTCCTGACTTTC. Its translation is CASSPPSGTLSGANVLTF.

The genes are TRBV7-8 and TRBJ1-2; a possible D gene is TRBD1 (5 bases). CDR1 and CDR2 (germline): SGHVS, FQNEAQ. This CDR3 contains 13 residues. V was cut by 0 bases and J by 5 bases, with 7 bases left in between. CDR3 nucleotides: TGTGCCAGCAGCTTAGCTTCAGGGTATGGCTACACCTTC. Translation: CASSLASGYGYTF.

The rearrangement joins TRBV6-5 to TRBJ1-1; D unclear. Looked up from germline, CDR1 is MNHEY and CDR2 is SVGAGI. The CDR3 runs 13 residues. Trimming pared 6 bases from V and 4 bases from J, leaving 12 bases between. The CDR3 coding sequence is TGTGCCAGCAGGCACCTCGGGTCCACTGAAGCTTTCTTT. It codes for CASRHLGSTEAFF.

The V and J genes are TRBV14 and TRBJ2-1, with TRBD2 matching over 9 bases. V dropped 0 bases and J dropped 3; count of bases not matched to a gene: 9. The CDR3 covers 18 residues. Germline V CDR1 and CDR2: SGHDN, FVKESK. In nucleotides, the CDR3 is TGTGCCAGCAGCCAAGAAGAGGGAGCGGGGGGAGTCTACAATGAGCAGTTCTTC. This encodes CASSQEEGAGGVYNEQFF.

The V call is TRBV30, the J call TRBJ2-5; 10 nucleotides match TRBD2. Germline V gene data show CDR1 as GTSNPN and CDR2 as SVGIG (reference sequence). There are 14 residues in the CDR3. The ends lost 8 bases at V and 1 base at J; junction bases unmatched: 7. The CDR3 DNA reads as TGTGCCAGAGATAGCGGGAGGCCCCAAGAGACCCAGTACTTC. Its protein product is CARDSGRPQETQYF.

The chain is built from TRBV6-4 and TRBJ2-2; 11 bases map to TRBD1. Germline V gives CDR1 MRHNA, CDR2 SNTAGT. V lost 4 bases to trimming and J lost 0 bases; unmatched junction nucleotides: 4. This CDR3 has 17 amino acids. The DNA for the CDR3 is TGTGCCAGCAGTGTAAGGGGACAGGGGGCGAACACCGGGGAGCTGTTTTTT. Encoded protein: CASSVRGQGANTGELFF.

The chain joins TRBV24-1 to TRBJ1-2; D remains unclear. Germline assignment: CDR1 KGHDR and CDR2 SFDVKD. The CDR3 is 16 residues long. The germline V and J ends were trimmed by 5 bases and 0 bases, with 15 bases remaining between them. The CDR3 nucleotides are TGTGCCACCAGTGGACCCCTGGGAGGTTCTAACTATGGCTACACCTTC. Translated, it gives CATSGPLGGSNYGYTF.

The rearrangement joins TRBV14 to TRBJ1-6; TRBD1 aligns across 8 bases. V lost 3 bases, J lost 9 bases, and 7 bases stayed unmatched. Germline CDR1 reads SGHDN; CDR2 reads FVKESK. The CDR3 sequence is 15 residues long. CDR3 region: CASSQLRQGISPLHF. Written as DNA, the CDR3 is TGTGCCAGCAGCCAGCTACGACAGGGGATTTCACCCCTCCACTTT.

The CDR3 sequence is CASRAGGGSPLHF. The DNA for the CDR3 is TGTGCCAGCAGGGCGGGGGGCGGTTCACCCCTCCACTTT. This rearrangement joins TRBV27 to TRBJ1-6; a weak D match, TRBD1 (6 bases). Trimming removed 6 bases from V and 9 bases from J, with 12 bases in between. CDR3 size: 13 residues. CDR1 is MNHEY, CDR2 SMNVEV, per germline (reference sequence).

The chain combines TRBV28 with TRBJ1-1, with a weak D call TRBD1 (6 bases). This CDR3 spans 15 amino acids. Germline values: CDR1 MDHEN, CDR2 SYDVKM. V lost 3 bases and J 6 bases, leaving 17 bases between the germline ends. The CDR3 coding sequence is TGTGCCAGCAGTTTTTCCAGGGGCCCTAGCTCTGAAGCTTTCTTT. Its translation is CASSFSRGPSSEAFF.

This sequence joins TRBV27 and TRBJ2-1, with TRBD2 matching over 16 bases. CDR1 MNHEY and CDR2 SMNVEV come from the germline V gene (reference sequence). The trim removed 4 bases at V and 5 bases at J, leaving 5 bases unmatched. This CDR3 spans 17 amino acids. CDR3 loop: CASSWGLAGGGNNEQFF. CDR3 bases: TGTGCCAGCAGTTGGGGACTAGCGGGAGGGGGAAACAATGAGCAGTTCTTC.

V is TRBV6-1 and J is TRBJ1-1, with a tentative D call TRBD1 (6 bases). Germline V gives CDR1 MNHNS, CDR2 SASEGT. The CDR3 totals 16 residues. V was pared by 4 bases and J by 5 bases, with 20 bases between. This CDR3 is CASSVPRGGVGTEAFF. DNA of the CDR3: TGTGCCAGCAGTGTTCCCAGGGGCGGAGTAGGTACTGAAGCTTTCTTT.

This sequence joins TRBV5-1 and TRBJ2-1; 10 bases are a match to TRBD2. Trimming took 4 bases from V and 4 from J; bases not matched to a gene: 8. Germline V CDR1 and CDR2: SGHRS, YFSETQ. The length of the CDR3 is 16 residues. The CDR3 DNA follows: TGCGCCAGCAGCCCCCCTGGGGGACTAGCGTACAATGAGCAGTTCTTC. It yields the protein CASSPPGGLAYNEQFF.

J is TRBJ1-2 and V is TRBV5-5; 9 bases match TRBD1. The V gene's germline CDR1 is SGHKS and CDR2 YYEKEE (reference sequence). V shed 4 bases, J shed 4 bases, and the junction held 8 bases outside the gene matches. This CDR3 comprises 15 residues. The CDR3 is CASSLDRGYSYGYTF. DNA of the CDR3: TGTGCCAGCAGCCTCGACAGGGGGTATTCCTATGGCTACACCTTC. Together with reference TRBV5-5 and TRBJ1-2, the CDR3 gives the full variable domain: DAGVTQSPTHLIKTRGQQVTLRCSPISGHKSVSWYQQVLGQGPQFIFQYYEKEERGRGNFPDRFSARQFPNYSSELNVNALLLGDSALYLCASSLDRGYSYGYTFGSGTRLTVV.

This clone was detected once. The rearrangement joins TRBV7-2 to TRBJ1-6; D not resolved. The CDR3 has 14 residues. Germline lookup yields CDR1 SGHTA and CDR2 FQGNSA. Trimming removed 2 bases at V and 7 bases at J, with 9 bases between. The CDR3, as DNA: TGTGCCAGCAGCTTAAACAGCATCAATTCACCCCTCCACTTT. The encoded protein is CASSLNSINSPLHF.

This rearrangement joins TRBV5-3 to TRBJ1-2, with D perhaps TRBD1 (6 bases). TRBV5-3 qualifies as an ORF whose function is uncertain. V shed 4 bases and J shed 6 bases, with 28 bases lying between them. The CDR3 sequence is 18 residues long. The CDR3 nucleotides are TGTGCCAGAAGCCCCCGACATGGGGGTGGGGGGGGCTTGGATGGCTACACCTTC. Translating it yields CARSPRHGGGGGLDGYTF.

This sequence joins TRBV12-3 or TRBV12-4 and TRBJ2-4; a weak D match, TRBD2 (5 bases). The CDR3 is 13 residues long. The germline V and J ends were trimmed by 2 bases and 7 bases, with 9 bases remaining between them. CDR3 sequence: CASSLRRENIQYF. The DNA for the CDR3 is TGTGCCAGCAGTTTAAGAAGGGAGAACATTCAGTACTTC.

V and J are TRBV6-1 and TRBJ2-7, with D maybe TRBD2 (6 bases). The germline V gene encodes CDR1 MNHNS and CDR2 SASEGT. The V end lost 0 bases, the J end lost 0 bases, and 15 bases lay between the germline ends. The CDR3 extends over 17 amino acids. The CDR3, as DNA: TGTGCCAGCAGTGAAGCGCTGGGACTGGCCAGCTCCTACGAGCAGTACTTC. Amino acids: CASSEALGLASSYEQYF.

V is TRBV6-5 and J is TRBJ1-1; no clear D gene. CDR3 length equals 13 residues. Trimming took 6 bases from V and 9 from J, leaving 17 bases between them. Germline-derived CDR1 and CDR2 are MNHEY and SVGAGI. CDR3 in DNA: TGTGCCAGCAGCTCTTCGGCGGGCCGGCAAGCTTTCTTT. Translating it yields CASSSSAGRQAFF.

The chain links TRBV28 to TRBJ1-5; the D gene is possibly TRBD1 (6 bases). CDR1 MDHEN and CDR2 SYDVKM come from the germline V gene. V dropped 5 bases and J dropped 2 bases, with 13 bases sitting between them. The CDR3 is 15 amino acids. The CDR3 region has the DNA TGTGCCAGCAGTGGAGAAGGGGGAGGCAATCAGCCCCAGCATTTT. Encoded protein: CASSGEGGGNQPQHF.

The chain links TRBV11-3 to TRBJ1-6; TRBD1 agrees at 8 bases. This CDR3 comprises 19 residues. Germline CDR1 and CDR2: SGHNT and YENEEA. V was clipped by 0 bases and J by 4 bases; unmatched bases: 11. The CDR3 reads CASSLDGGQALVYNSPLHF. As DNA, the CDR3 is TGTGCCAGCAGCTTAGACGGGGGACAGGCGCTGGTTTATAATTCACCCCTCCACTTT.